Shown below are 10 T cell receptor beta chains from a single sample sequenced in a study of a mutant IDH1 vaccine in newly diagnosed glioma. Time point: week 11, during vaccination. Vaccination comprised doses that each held 300 ug of mutant IDH1 20-mer peptide, plus topical imiquimod. Repertoires were generated with immunoSEQ multiplex PCR, while TCRdb's copy carries only in-frame clones and drops some. This table has around 100,000 clones, around 90% appearing once. These receptors' antigens are unknown. This material consisted of PBMCs, taken from a glioma patient whose treatment included an IDH1 peptide vaccine. All receptors come from a woman between 50 and 59 years old with glioma.

The chain combines TRBV2 with TRBJ2-7, with 7 nucleotides matching TRBD2. The V segment lost 4 bases and the J segment 0 bases; nucleotides outside the gene matches: 6. From germline, CDR1 is SNHLY and CDR2 FYNNEI. The CDR3 runs 15 residues. CDR3 in amino acids: CASSGVAGPSYEQYF. The CDR3 nucleotides read TGTGCCAGCAGTGGGGTAGCGGGCCCCTCCTACGAGCAGTACTTC.

The V and J genes are TRBV11-1 and TRBJ2-7; TRBD1 matches at 7 bases. This CDR3 spans 17 amino acids. Germline V gene lookup returns CDR1 SGHAT and CDR2 FQDESV (reference sequence). Trimming cost V 5 bases and J 2 bases; bases outside gene matches: 15. The CDR3 DNA is TGTGCCAGCAGCATAAATTCCGGGACAGCGCTCCCCTACGAGCAGTACTTC. As protein: CASSINSGTALPYEQYF.

This clone is a singleton in its sample. The J gene is TRBJ2-1, the V gene TRBV9; D remains unclear. This CDR3 spans 16 amino acids. The V end lost 4 bases, the J end lost 0 bases, and 14 bases lay between the germline ends. The germline V gene has CDR1 SGDLS and CDR2 YYNGEE. Here the CDR3 DNA reads TGTGCCAGCAGCCCGCCTCCGCGATACTCCTACAATGAGCAGTTCTTC. Its protein is CASSPPPRYSYNEQFF.

The chain is built from TRBV27 and TRBJ1-4; 8 positions match TRBD1. With 0 bases clipped from V and 0 bases from J, the junction kept 0 bases outside the gene matches. The germline CDR1 and CDR2 sequences are MNHEY and SMNVEV (reference sequence). This CDR3 comprises 16 residues. DNA of the CDR3: TGTGCCAGCAGTTTATCGGGACAGGCAACTAATGAAAAACTGTTTTTT. Its protein product is CASSLSGQATNEKLFF.

The chain couples TRBV7-9 to TRBJ2-5; 11 bases agree with TRBD1. CDR3 size: 17 residues. Losses at the gene ends were 1 base for V and 0 bases for J; bases not matched to a gene: 4. Germline V CDR1 and CDR2: SEHNR, FQNEAQ (reference sequence). The CDR3, as DNA: TGTGCCAGCAGCTTAGGCGCGGACAGGGGGCACCAAGAGACCCAGTACTTC. This sequence encodes CASSLGADRGHQETQYF.

The chain is built from TRBV4-1 and TRBJ2-3; 7 bases are shared with TRBD2. Germline V gene sequence: CDR1 MGHRA, CDR2 YSYEKL. This CDR3 is built from 17 residues. V was pared by 4 bases and J by 1 base, with 11 bases of the junction left unmatched. The CDR3 DNA is TGCGCCAGCAGCCCCATCGGGCGGGAGAAGGGCACAGATACGCAGTATTTT. Its translation: CASSPIGREKGTDTQYF.

This rearrangement joins TRBV7-2 to TRBJ2-3; 7 positions agree with TRBD1. V lost 5 bases to trimming and J lost 4 bases; unmatched junction nucleotides: 9. The CDR3 is 15 residues long. CDR1 is SGHTA and CDR2 is FQGNSA in the germline V gene. CDR3 residues: CASSNRQGRADTQYF. The CDR3 region has the DNA TGTGCCAGCAGCAACCGACAGGGTAGGGCAGATACGCAGTATTTT.

V usage is TRBV27 and J usage is TRBJ2-5; weak D call: TRBD2 (5 bases). With 8 bases removed from V and 0 bases from J, the gap between germline ends came to 10 bases. This CDR3 is 13 amino acids long. Per the germline V gene, CDR1 is MNHEY and CDR2 is SMNVEV (reference sequence). CDR3 sequence (DNA): TGTGCCAGCGGCCTAGCCCACCAAGAGACCCAGTACTTC. Residues: CASGLAHQETQYF.

V and J are TRBV5-6 and TRBJ2-7; no definite D call. CDR3 length equals 12 residues. V was cut by 2 bases and J by 6 bases, with 9 bases left in between. Germline assignment: CDR1 SGHDT and CDR2 YYEEEE. The chain's CDR3 is CASSLSPLEQYF. The CDR3 bases are TGTGCCAGCAGCTTATCCCCACTCGAGCAGTACTTC.

This chain joins TRBV9 and TRBJ1-4; possible D gene TRBD1, 5 bases. CDR3 size: 14 residues. V lost 0 bases and J lost 4, with 7 bases in between. Germline lookup yields CDR1 SGDLS and CDR2 YYNGEE. CDR3 amino acids: CASSVGGDNEKLFF. The DNA of the CDR3 is TGTGCCAGCAGCGTAGGGGGGGATAATGAAAAACTGTTTTTT.